The 22 T cell receptor beta chains below all came from one sample that was sequenced in a study of T and B cells in COVID-19 patients. BIOMED2 TRB-A/B primer pools were used in multiplex TRB PCR. TCRdb analysed the multiplex PCR reads with MiXCR anew, one entry per CDR3 protein. The sample includes 13,000 or so distinct CDR3 sequences, about 25% of them seen just once. From blood, about 250-500 ng of genomic DNA served as TRB template. Sequenced material: blood. These receptors all stem from a human donor who had recovered from COVID-19.

This clonotype is deemed medium-sized. V is TRBV29-1 and J is TRBJ1-1; no clear D gene. The CDR3 sequence is 13 residues long. The V and J ends lost 5 bases and 2 bases respectively, with 12 bases between them. The germline V gene has CDR1 SQVTM and CDR2 ANQGSEA. CDR3 in DNA: TGCAGCGTTTTTCCTGGGGATAACACTGAAGCTTTCTTT. This encodes CSVFPGDNTEAFF.

This clonotype appeared a few times. The chain carries TRBV6-6 and TRBJ1-5; TRBD1 agrees at 8 bases. Trimming removed 2 bases from V and 6 bases from J; junction bases left unmatched: 9. The CDR3 runs 16 residues. Germline V gene sequence: CDR1 MNHNY, CDR2 SVGAGI (reference sequence). For the CDR3, the DNA is TGTGCCAGCAGTTACCCATTACAGGGGGGAGGTCAGCCCCAGCATTTT. This sequence encodes CASSYPLQGGGQPQHF.

This clonotype was seen ten or more times. The chain joins TRBV6-4 to TRBJ2-2; a possible D gene is TRBD1 (6 bases). Per the germline V gene, CDR1 is MRHNA and CDR2 is SNTAGT. There are 14 residues in the CDR3. Trimming shortened V by 5 bases and J by 7 bases, and 14 bases separated the two germline ends. The CDR3 loop is CASSPTGSSGELFF. The CDR3, as DNA: TGTGCCAGCAGTCCTACAGGGTCGAGCGGGGAGCTGTTTTTT.

The rearrangement links TRBV20-1 to TRBJ1-2, with TRBD1 identical over 12 bases. The CDR3 loop spans 15 amino acids. The germline V gene encodes CDR1 DFQATT and CDR2 SNEGSKA (reference sequence). V gave up 3 bases and J gave up 4 bases; unmatched junction bases: 6. The DNA for the CDR3 is TGCAGTGCTAGCCCGGGACAGGGGGCGGCCTATGGCTACACCTTC. As protein: CSASPGQGAAYGYTF.

This clonotype came up a few times. The chain joins TRBV12-3 or TRBV12-4 to TRBJ2-1; D may be TRBD1 or TRBD2 (6 bases each). Deletions cut 5 bases from V and 8 bases from J, with 16 bases between. The CDR3 has 14 amino acids. CDR3 loop: CASSPGEALDEQFF. The CDR3 nucleotides read TGTGCCAGCAGTCCAGGGGAGGCTTTGGATGAGCAGTTCTTC.

The chain employs TRBV27 and TRBJ2-3; 10 nucleotides agree with TRBD2. CDR1 and CDR2 from the germline V gene are MNHEY and SMNVEV (reference sequence). J was trimmed by 1 base and V by 3 bases; bases with no gene match: 10. This CDR3 is built from 18 residues. Here the CDR3 reads CASSLEAGGPWGTDTQYF. CDR3 sequence (DNA): TGTGCCAGCAGTTTGGAAGCGGGGGGGCCGTGGGGCACAGATACGCAGTATTTT.

This clonotype is medium-sized within its sample. V and J are TRBV5-6 and TRBJ2-7; D gene uncertain. V gave up 0 bases and J gave up 7 bases, with 17 bases separating them. The CDR3 is 15 residues long. Per the germline V gene, CDR1 is SGHDT and CDR2 is YYEEEE. CDR3 sequence (DNA): TGTGCCAGCAGCTTGGCCCTAGGAGCCGACGGGGAGCAGTACTTC. This codes for CASSLALGADGEQYF.

In this sample, this clonotype is medium-sized. The chain joins TRBV6-1 to TRBJ2-7, with D perhaps being TRBD1 or TRBD2 (5 bases each). V shed 6 bases and J shed 1 base, with 13 bases lying between them. The CDR3 spans 14 residues. Germline CDR1 reads MNHNS; CDR2 reads SASEGT. CDR3 sequence reads: CASSRDALSYEQYF. CDR3 DNA: TGTGCCAGCAGCCGGGACGCGCTGTCCTACGAGCAGTACTTC.

This clonotype is classed as medium-sized. The V call is TRBV29-1, the J call TRBJ2-7; D could derive from TRBD1 or TRBD2 (5 bases each). V gave up 2 bases and J gave up 7 bases, with 12 bases separating them. The CDR3 is 12 residues long. Germline V gene data show CDR1 as SQVTM and CDR2 as ANQGSEA. CDR3 DNA sequence: TGCAGCGTTGAAACGTTCGGGGCGGAGCAGTACTTC. It encodes CSVETFGAEQYF.

This clonotype was seen at least ten times. This chain uses TRBV29-1 with TRBJ1-1; tentative D call: TRBD1 (5 bases). The CDR3 has 14 residues. V was shortened by 6 bases and J by 4 bases, with 18 bases between the two germline ends. Germline V gives CDR1 SQVTM, CDR2 ANQGSEA. The CDR3 here is CSVADSGGGTEAFF. As DNA, the CDR3 is TGCAGCGTCGCTGACAGCGGGGGAGGCACTGAAGCTTTCTTT.

Remarks on this clonotype: This may be a read error: a much more frequent sequence differs by one nucleotide. This chain links TRBV6-5 with TRBJ1-2; D is perhaps TRBD1 (6 bases). V lost 4 bases and J lost 0, with 12 bases in between. The CDR3 loop spans 15 amino acids. Looked up from germline, CDR1 is MNHEY and CDR2 is SVGAGI. The CDR3 region has the DNA TGTGCCAGCAGTTCCCAGTACAGGGCTAACTATGGCTACACCTTC. This gives the protein CASSSQYRANYGYTF.

In its sample, this clonotype is medium-sized (0.01 to 0.1%). The chain links TRBV6-5 to TRBJ2-2, with 11 bases that match TRBD2. The J segment lost 3 bases and the V segment lost 6 bases, leaving 6 bases of the junction unmatched. CDR1 and CDR2 (germline): MNHEY, SVGAGI. The CDR3 is 16 residues long. The CDR3 DNA sequence: TGTGCCAGCAGCGTTACTAGCGGGAGTTACACCGGGGAGCTGTTTTTT. Amino acid sequence: CASSVTSGSYTGELFF.

This clonotype has at least ten counts. This chain uses TRBV6-5 with TRBJ2-5; TRBD2 matches at 9 bases. Germline CDR1 reads MNHEY; CDR2 reads SVGAGI. After removal of 8 bases from V and 1 base from J, the junction contained 5 bases not matched to a gene. This CDR3 spans 14 amino acids. CDR3 in DNA: TGTGCCAGCGGGCGCGGGGGGGCCCAAGAGACCCAGTACTTC. Translating gives CASGRGGAQETQYF.

Within the sample, this clonotype is medium-sized. The chain has TRBV5-6 and TRBJ1-4; D gene uncertain. CDR1 SGHDT and CDR2 YYEEEE come from the germline V gene. V lost 2 bases to trimming and J lost 3 bases, with 5 bases between them. The CDR3 loop spans 13 amino acids. The CDR3 sequence: CASSFGANEKLFF. DNA of the CDR3: TGTGCCAGCAGCTTTGGAGCTAATGAAAAACTGTTTTTT.

This clonotype was seen a handful of times. The rearrangement uses TRBV5-4 and TRBJ1-6; D is perhaps TRBD1 (6 bases). Trimming left V 5 bases short and J 7 bases short, with 16 bases between. The CDR3 covers 15 residues. The germline CDR1 and CDR2 sequences are SGHNT and YYREEE (reference sequence). The CDR3 bases are TGTGCCAGCAGGTTAACCGGGACACTAAATTCACCCCTCCACTTT. Residues: CASRLTGTLNSPLHF.

This clonotype occurred a few times. CDR3: CASSPPGTSGKDTQYF. In DNA form, the CDR3 reads TGTGCCAGCTCACCACCCGGGACTAGCGGAAAAGATACGCAGTATTTT. The chain is built from TRBV18 and TRBJ2-3; 11 positions agree with TRBD2. Germline-derived CDR1 and CDR2 are KGHSH and LQKENI. The CDR3 runs 16 residues. Trimming took 0 bases from V and 5 from J; bases not matched to a gene: 4.

The chain carries TRBV18 and TRBJ2-3; maybe TRBD2 (6 bases). Germline V lookup: CDR1 KGHSH, CDR2 LQKENI. The ends were cut back, 7 bases at V and 2 bases at J, with 10 bases in the middle. This CDR3 is built from 13 residues. In DNA, the CDR3 is TGTGCCAGCTGCCGGGACTCCACAGATACGCAGTATTTT. This translates into CASCRDSTDTQYF.

This clonotype is medium-sized (0.01 to 0.1%). The chain joins TRBV6-5 to TRBJ2-7; D possibly uses TRBD1 or TRBD2 (5 bases each). Germline V gene sequence: CDR1 MNHEY, CDR2 SVGAGI. V was pared by 2 bases and J by 3 bases, with 11 bases between. The CDR3 totals 14 residues. The CDR3 sequence is CASSYGTAGYEQYF. The CDR3 nucleotides read TGTGCCAGCAGTTACGGGACGGCGGGCTACGAGCAGTACTTC.

Comment on this clonotype: The junction departs from germline at one end; a sequencing error may be responsible. The chain joins TRBV6-4 to TRBJ2-2; D remains unclear. From germline, CDR1 is MRHNA and CDR2 SNTAGT. The CDR3 sequence is 13 residues long. This CDR3 is CASSNSNTGELFF. CDR3 DNA: TGTGCCAGCAGTAACTCTAACACCGGGGAGCTGTTTTTT.

The chain couples TRBV19 to TRBJ2-7; 11 nucleotides align to TRBD2. After removal of 7 bases from V and 2 bases from J, the junction contained 1 base not matched to a gene. The germline gives CDR1 LNHDA, CDR2 SQIVND (reference sequence). The CDR3 length is 13 residues. The CDR3 DNA sequence: TGTGCCAGTACGGGACTAGCGGCCTACGAGCAGTACTTC. Translated: CASTGLAAYEQYF.

J is TRBJ1-4 and V is TRBV6-5, with no clear D. The CDR3 runs to 13 residues. CDR1 MNHEY and CDR2 SVGAGI come from the germline V gene. The V end lost 5 bases, the J end lost 7 bases, and 11 bases lay between the germline ends. The DNA of the CDR3 is TGTGCCAGCAGTGAATATATTCGTGAAAAACTGTTTTTT. This gives the protein CASSEYIREKLFF.

This chain uses TRBV7-6 with TRBJ2-7, with a tentative D call TRBD2 (6 bases). Germline V gives CDR1 SGHVS, CDR2 FNYEAQ. The CDR3 sequence is 15 residues long. V was trimmed by 2 bases and J by 2 bases, leaving 13 bases between them. CDR3 sequence reads: CASSLSPGVTYEQYF. CDR3 nucleotides: TGTGCCAGCAGCTTAAGTCCGGGAGTAACCTACGAGCAGTACTTC.